This entry lists 27 T cell receptor beta chains sequenced from one sample in a study of T cell responses to AZD1222 COVID-19 vaccine (dated by TCRdb to about 2021). Preparation of the library involved the immunoSEQ multiplex PCR assay. Here the immuneACCESS table is served through TCRdb, limited to in-frame sequences with V and J called. Missing clones are a known gap in these copies; in checked studies unresolved V genes cover under half, and the rest lacks a known reason. The sample records roughly 150,000 clones, over 75% of which are singletons. Clones ranked in the top ten supply 1.8% of the sample. The time point label corresponds to: baseline before first vaccination. The sequenced sample was peripheral blood, obtained on day 0 of AZD1222 vaccination. Every receptor here comes from an adult in good health.

This clone was detected only a few times. The rearrangement joins TRBV4-3 to TRBJ1-1, with D unclear. The CDR3 contains 17 residues. V lost 0 bases and J lost 0, with 14 bases in between. CDR1 and CDR2 (germline): LGHNA, YSLEER. The CDR3 DNA reads TGCGCCAGCAGCCAAGATTGGGGATTTTACATGAACACTGAAGCTTTCTTT. This gives the protein CASSQDWGFYMNTEAFF.

The chain has TRBV6-2 or TRBV6-3 and TRBJ1-2, with 10 bases identical to TRBD1. The CDR3 extends over 16 amino acids. Losses at the gene ends were 5 bases for V and 8 bases for J; bases not matched to a gene: 14. Germline V gives CDR1 MNHEY, CDR2 SVGEGT. CDR3 bases: TGTGCCAGCAGTACACGACCGGGACAGGGGCGTAGCGGCTACACCTTC. It encodes CASSTRPGQGRSGYTF.

The chain uses TRBV21-1 and TRBJ1-3. TRBV21-1 is a documented pseudogene. The CDR3 has 19 residues. The CDR3 DNA reads TGTGCCAGCAGCAAATCGAGACTGGGGGGCAACATCTCTGGAAACACCATATATTTT. Translating it yields CASSKSRLGGNISGNTIYF.

CDR3 residues: CASQKHTGVISGNTIYF. The CDR3 nucleotides are TGTGCCTCCCAAAAGCACACAGGGGTTATTTCTGGAAACACCATATATTTT. V is TRBV30 and J is TRBJ1-3, with 7 bases fitting TRBD1. CDR1 and CDR2 from the germline V gene are GTSNPN and SVGIG (reference sequence). The ends lost 7 bases at V and 1 base at J; junction bases unmatched: 16. This CDR3 is 17 amino acids long.

The J gene is TRBJ1-2, the V gene TRBV5-6; D perhaps matches TRBD1 (6 bases). CDR1 and CDR2 from the germline V gene are SGHDT and YYEEEE. V lost 4 bases and J lost 5, with 18 bases in between. The CDR3 totals 15 residues. CDR3 sequence reads: CASSMGSIRGYGYTF. The CDR3 DNA sequence: TGTGCCAGCAGCATGGGGTCGATAAGGGGGTATGGCTACACCTTC.

The chain uses TRBV2 and TRBJ1-2; D is ambiguous. V lost 2 bases, J lost 4 bases, and 11 bases lay in between. The CDR3 consists of 14 residues. CDR1 SNHLY and CDR2 FYNNEI come from the germline V gene. CDR3 nucleotide sequence: TGTGCCAGCAGTGAAAGTAGGATCTCCTATGGCTACACCTTC. Encoded protein: CASSESRISYGYTF.

The chain recombines TRBV28 with TRBJ2-7; D may be TRBD2 (6 bases). In germline, CDR1 is MDHEN, CDR2 SYDVKM. This CDR3 is 16 amino acids long. Trimming pared 5 bases from V and 1 base from J, leaving 18 bases between. CDR3 amino acids: CASSTHVDAGSYEQYF. The CDR3 DNA follows: TGTGCCAGCAGTACCCACGTGGATGCGGGGTCCTACGAGCAGTACTTC.

J is TRBJ2-3 and V is TRBV27; D unclear. Per the germline V gene, CDR1 is MNHEY and CDR2 is SMNVEV (reference sequence). The V gene lost 2 bases and the J gene lost 0 bases, with 9 bases spanning the gap. The CDR3 is 15 residues long. The CDR3 reads CASSLRGPSTDTQYF. The CDR3 DNA reads TGTGCCAGCAGTTTACGCGGACCTAGCACAGATACGCAGTATTTT.

The CDR3: CASSQEGYANTGELFF. CDR3 bases: TGCGCCAGCAGCCAAGAGGGCTATGCGAACACCGGGGAGCTGTTTTTT. The rearrangement links TRBV4-3 to TRBJ2-2, with D uncertain. This CDR3 is 16 amino acids long. Germline CDR1 LGHNA, CDR2 YSLEER. Trimming took off 0 bases at V and 0 bases at J, with 8 bases between the two ends.

The chain links TRBV24-1 to TRBJ1-2; weak D call: TRBD1 (6 bases). CDR3 length: 18 amino acids. Trimming removed 3 bases from V and 0 bases from J, with 19 bases in between. Germline CDR1 KGHDR, CDR2 SFDVKD. The CDR3: CATSDPYQTGMTNYGYTF. The CDR3 bases are TGTGCCACCAGTGATCCCTACCAGACAGGCATGACTAACTATGGCTACACCTTC.

This clone showed up just once. As DNA, the CDR3 is TGTGCCAGCAGCATCGCCGGGACAGGGCCCTACGAGCAGTACTTC. Translating it yields CASSIAGTGPYEQYF. The chain links TRBV11-2 to TRBJ2-7; the match to TRBD1 covers 9 bases. The trim removed 5 bases at V and 2 bases at J, leaving 7 bases unmatched. Germline CDR1 and CDR2: SGHAT and FQNNGV. This CDR3 spans 15 amino acids.

This chain connects TRBV7-8 to TRBJ2-7; 9 bases line up with TRBD2. J lost 0 bases, V lost 0 bases, and 9 bases had no gene match. This CDR3 comprises 18 residues. CDR1 and CDR2 (germline): SGHVS, FQNEAQ. CDR3 in amino acids: CASSLATSGPFSSYEQYF. DNA for the CDR3: TGTGCCAGCAGCTTAGCGACTAGCGGTCCCTTCAGCTCCTACGAGCAGTACTTC.

The rearrangement links TRBV28 to TRBJ2-1; D unclear. V lost 8 bases to trimming and J lost 8 bases, with 10 bases between them. The CDR3 runs 11 residues. The germline gives CDR1 MDHEN, CDR2 SYDVKM. The CDR3 coding sequence is TGTGCCAGCGGGAAAATGTATGAGCAGTTCTTC. Protein product: CASGKMYEQFF. Full variable domain (outside the CDR3, taken from reference TRBV28 and TRBJ2-1): DVKVTQSSRYLVKRTGEKVFLECVQDMDHENMFWYRQDPGLGLRLIYFSYDVKMKEKGDIPEGYSVSREKKERFSLILESASTNQTSMYLCASGKMYEQFFGPGTRLTVL.

The rearrangement links TRBV19 to TRBJ2-7, with TRBD1 identical over 8 bases. Germline lookup yields CDR1 LNHDA and CDR2 SQIVND (reference sequence). V was clipped by 5 bases and J by 0 bases; unmatched bases: 9. There are 16 residues in the CDR3. CDR3: CASSPITGQASYEQYF. The DNA for the CDR3 is TGTGCCAGTAGTCCAATTACGGGACAGGCCTCCTACGAGCAGTACTTC.

The chain combines TRBV20-1 with TRBJ2-7; 12 bases fit TRBD2. V dropped 3 bases and J dropped 4; count of bases not matched to a gene: 7. CDR3 length: 15 residues. The V gene's germline CDR1 is DFQATT and CDR2 SNEGSKA (reference sequence). The CDR3 DNA follows: TGCAGTGCTAGTTCCCTAGCGGGAGGGCCTTACGAGCAGTACTTC. As protein: CSASSLAGGPYEQYF.

This chain links TRBV7-9 with TRBJ1-1; TRBD1 might be the D (6 bases). V was pared by 1 base and J by 3 bases, with 15 bases between. Germline CDR1 SEHNR, CDR2 FQNEAQ (reference sequence). CDR3 length: 16 residues. The CDR3 DNA reads as TGTGCCAGCAGCTTAGTACCCAGGGGTAGGGACACTGAAGCTTTCTTT. Translation gives CASSLVPRGRDTEAFF.

The V and J genes are TRBV2 and TRBJ1-2, with D maybe TRBD1 (6 bases). Between the trimmed V and J ends, which lost 6 bases and 7 bases, there was a span of 18 bases. Germline loops: CDR1 SNHLY, CDR2 FYNNEI. This CDR3 comprises 14 residues. The CDR3 loop is CASSSRGARAGYTF. The CDR3 DNA is TGTGCCAGCAGCAGTAGGGGGGCGCGGGCTGGCTACACCTTC.

The chain uses TRBV28 and TRBJ2-1, with 8 bases aligning to TRBD1. CDR3 length equals 14 residues. Trimming at V came to 8 bases and at J to 3 bases, leaving 6 bases not matched to a gene. Germline assignment: CDR1 MDHEN and CDR2 SYDVKM. The CDR3 region is CASSVDRGYNEQFF. The CDR3 DNA is TGTGCCAGCTCTGTCGACAGGGGCTACAATGAGCAGTTCTTC.

The chain is built from TRBV27 and TRBJ1-2; D possibly corresponds to TRBD1 (6 bases). The germline gives CDR1 MNHEY, CDR2 SMNVEV (reference sequence). The CDR3 spans 14 residues. The V and J ends lost 6 bases and 8 bases respectively, with 19 bases between them. The CDR3 loop is CASRTGGFVSGYTF. DNA of the CDR3: TGTGCCAGCAGGACAGGAGGGTTTGTGTCGGGCTACACCTTC.

This chain joins TRBV5-1 and TRBJ2-3; D is possibly TRBD2 (7 bases). Germline V gene lookup returns CDR1 SGHRS and CDR2 YFSETQ. The CDR3 is 17 amino acids. V shed 5 bases and J shed 3 bases, with 22 bases lying between them. CDR3 residues: CASRSERDNPLTDTQYF. In DNA form, the CDR3 reads TGCGCCAGCAGGTCCGAGCGGGACAACCCCCTGACAGATACGCAGTATTTT.

The V gene is TRBV7-9, the J gene TRBJ2-1, with 16 bases lining up with TRBD2. From germline, CDR1 is SEHNR and CDR2 FQNEAQ (reference sequence). With 3 bases clipped from V and 8 bases from J, the junction kept 1 base outside the gene matches. The CDR3 runs to 15 residues. In nucleotides, the CDR3 is TGTGCCAGCAGCTTGGGACTAGCGGGAGGGGATGAGCAGTTCTTC. Protein: CASSLGLAGGDEQFF.

The J gene is TRBJ1-6, the V gene TRBV19; D gene ambiguous. The V and J ends lost 2 bases and 7 bases respectively, with 15 bases between them. The CDR3 spans 16 residues. Germline V gene lookup returns CDR1 LNHDA and CDR2 SQIVND (reference sequence). CDR3 amino acids: CASSINYETRNSPLHF. For the CDR3, the DNA is TGTGCCAGTAGTATAAACTACGAGACACGGAATTCACCCCTCCACTTT.

The rearrangement joins TRBV9 to TRBJ1-1; tentative D call: TRBD1 (5 bases). The germline V gene has CDR1 SGDLS and CDR2 YYNGEE. The CDR3 runs to 16 residues. V lost 3 bases to trimming and J lost 4 bases, with 19 bases between them. CDR3 DNA: TGTGCCAGCAGCGCTAATCTTGGGGCGCGGGGCACTGAAGCTTTCTTT. Its protein product is CASSANLGARGTEAFF.

The gene calls are TRBV6-2 or TRBV6-3 and TRBJ2-5; TRBD1 aligns across 9 bases. The CDR3 runs 16 residues. Germline V lookup: CDR1 MNHEY, CDR2 SVGEGT. V dropped 5 bases and J dropped 2; count of bases not matched to a gene: 9. The CDR3 spells CASSRTSGTGQETQYF. The CDR3, as DNA: TGTGCCAGCAGTCGAACGTCCGGGACAGGGCAAGAGACCCAGTACTTC.

This chain links TRBV6-6 with TRBJ1-1, with D unresolved. Looked up from germline, CDR1 is MNHNY and CDR2 is SVGAGI (reference sequence). Trimming pared 0 bases from V and 5 bases from J, leaving 10 bases between. There are 14 residues in the CDR3. The DNA for the CDR3 is TGTGCCAGCAGTTACTCACGAGGGAGGACTGAAGCTTTCTTT. Its translation is CASSYSRGRTEAFF.

The rearrangement uses TRBV19 and TRBJ2-2, with a weak D call TRBD1 (5 bases). Per germline, CDR1 LNHDA and CDR2 SQIVND (reference sequence). V lost 0 bases and J 2 bases, leaving 13 bases between the germline ends. The CDR3 length is 17 residues. The CDR3: CASSIDRTSPNTGELFF. Written as DNA, the CDR3 is TGTGCCAGTAGTATAGATCGGACATCGCCAAACACCGGGGAGCTGTTTTTT.

This clone was seen repeatedly, ten times or more. This CDR3 reads CASSAGPGTSPTHYEQYF. CDR3 sequence (DNA): TGTGCCAGCAGTGCAGGTCCCGGGACTAGCCCCACACATTACGAGCAGTACTTC. The chain employs TRBV25-1 and TRBJ2-7; TRBD2 aligns across 9 bases. With 4 bases clipped from V and 4 bases from J, the junction kept 17 bases outside the gene matches. Germline V lookup: CDR1 MGHDK, CDR2 SYGVNS. The CDR3 has 18 residues.